This is a list of T cell receptor beta chains from one sample in a study of Ad26.COV2.S vaccination and SARS-CoV-2 variants. Produced via immunoSEQ multiplex PCR; TCRdb's table is partial and in-frame only. The data hold over 110,000 clones, with roughly 85% observed a single time. The sequencing here drew on peripheral blood, taken after recovery from COVID-19. These TCRs come from a human donor who had recovered from COVID-19. CDR3s include the opening cysteine and the closing phenylalanine or tryptophan. The D gene is left open where the match is weak.

j_call d_call v_call cdr3_aa
TRBJ1-1 . TRBV4-3 CASSQDEGASTEAFF
TRBJ1-4 TRBD1 TRBV7-9 CASSFGTDNEKLFF
TRBJ2-6 . TRBV7-8 CASSWGVGANVLTF
TRBJ1-1 . TRBV19 CASSIYDTEAFF
TRBJ1-1 . TRBV10-1 CASSLGAYTEAFF
TRBJ1-1 . TRBV7-9 CASKTESMNTEAFF
TRBJ1-1 TRBD1 TRBV11-2 CASSSTDRGLISEAFF
TRBJ2-1 TRBD2 TRBV27 CASSKSGGAYNEQFF
TRBJ1-1 . TRBV3-1/TRBV3-2 CASSPRCLGLAFF
TRBJ2-7 . TRBV6-5 CASSYSTGPYEQYF
TRBJ2-1 . TRBV13 CASSKEGGWMTNEQFF
TRBJ1-1 . TRBV28 CASSVLGQTEAFF
TRBJ1-2 . TRBV27 CASSPSGPDYGYTF
TRBJ2-5 TRBD1 TRBV18 CASSPGQQETQYF
TRBJ1-1 . TRBV6-6 CASLLMEAIEAFF
TRBJ2-5 TRBD1 TRBV28 CASSMTGSLKTQYF
TRBJ1-2 TRBD1 TRBV27 CASSPSAGQVYYGYTF
TRBJ2-1 TRBD1 TRBV6-5 CASSLGRDRSGQFF
TRBJ2-5 . TRBV3-1/TRBV3-2 CASSPHITGTEAQYF
TRBJ1-4 . TRBV28 CASSSPGTYEKLFF
TRBJ1-4 TRBD1 TRBV4-1 CASRPIGRGQAKNEKLFF
TRBJ2-3 TRBD2 TRBV11-3 CASSFSGNTDTQYF
TRBJ1-1 TRBD1 TRBV5-1 CASSLEGTVTEAFF
TRBJ2-1 . TRBV9 CASSENKASARNEQFF
TRBJ2-7 . TRBV5-1 CASSLAPDSGYEQYF
TRBJ1-4 TRBD1 TRBV5-6 CASSFMDRAEKLFF
TRBJ2-1 TRBD2 TRBV19 CASMTSGGHEQFF
TRBJ2-1 . TRBV6-6 CANHGVSYNEQFF
TRBJ2-1 TRBD1 TRBV5-4 CAGKGQGTYNEQFF
TRBJ2-3 . TRBV5-1 CASSSSTDTQYF
TRBJ2-4 . TRBV29-1 CSVVGVNIQYF
TRBJ1-1 . TRBV6-5 CASRPRGRNTEAFF
TRBJ1-6 TRBD1 TRBV27 CASRRDRGGSYNSPLHF
TRBJ2-7 TRBD2 TRBV7-9 CASTDVASGDYEQYF
TRBJ1-1 . TRBV5-5 CASSHGQPYTEAFF
TRBJ1-5 TRBD1 TRBV4-3 CASSQLYRGFNQPQHF
TRBJ2-7 . TRBV5-1 CASGGGDSSYEQYF
TRBJ2-7 . TRBV6-2/TRBV6-3 CASSYSVPGSYEQYF